This T cell receptor beta chain was recovered during a study of blood T cell repertoires in COVID-19. Cohort assignment relied on participant-reported clinical history. In Cohort 3, a recovered donor had either two negative PCRs, clearance, or symptom resolution. Per the authors' pipeline: Researchers report that nucleated cell counts were estimated from reference gene primer amplification. The data were produced by immunoSEQ multiplex PCR, yet TCRdb's version contains in-frame clones alone and is incomplete. V, J and clone size are those of that table, while D and trimming were read from the DNA. The sample lists a few hundred thousand clones, around 85% seen once, with 2% to 3% in the top ten. The CDR3 spans 15 residues. Trimming cost V 5 bases and J 7 bases; bases outside gene matches: 8. Germline values: CDR1 SGHVS, CDR2 FNYEAQ.

This chain connects TRBV7-6 to TRBJ2-2; 9 bases agree with TRBD1. Input material: PBMCs or T cells enriched from blood (not recorded which). The clonotype was recovered from a woman between 45 and 65 years old who had recovered from COVID-19. This CDR3 is CASSPGTGRGGELFF. Here the CDR3 DNA reads TGTGCCAGCAGCCCCGGGACAGGGAGGGGCGGGGAGCTGTTTTTT.